The T cell receptor (beta chain) described here comes from a study of shared clonotypes between healthy human individuals. J was trimmed by 5 bases and V by 4 bases; bases with no gene match: 9. Germline V lookup: CDR1 SGHVS, CDR2 FQNEAQ. The CDR3 runs to 16 residues. Data came from immunoSEQ multiplex PCR; TCRdb stores just in-frame clones and leaves some out. The table records 2 million to 2.5 million clones, about 90% of them present only once. The donor population consisted of healthy HIV-negative adults with no recent acute infections or vaccinations. This TCR came from a man between 18 and 29 years old in good health. Some clones in this sample may be carry-over from other donors' samples. The sequenced sample was naive CD4+ T cells from PBMCs. Subset reported: CD45RA+ positively selected. The chain employs TRBV7-8 and TRBJ2-3, with 10 bases identical to TRBD2. This chain's CDR3 is CASSSFGLAGVDTQYF. Here the CDR3 DNA reads TGTGCCAGCAGCTCATTCGGGCTAGCGGGAGTAGATACGCAGTATTTT.